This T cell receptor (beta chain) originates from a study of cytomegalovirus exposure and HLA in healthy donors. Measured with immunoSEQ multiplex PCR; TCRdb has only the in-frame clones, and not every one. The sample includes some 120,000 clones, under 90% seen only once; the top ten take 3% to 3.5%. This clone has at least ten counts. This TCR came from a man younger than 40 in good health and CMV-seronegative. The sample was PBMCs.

The CDR3 sequence: CASSLDLTGREETQYF. The CDR3 region has the DNA TGTGCCAGCAGCTTAGATTTGACAGGTCGGGAAGAGACCCAGTACTTC. The J gene is TRBJ2-5, the V gene TRBV7-9, with D perhaps matching TRBD1 (6 bases). Germline CDR1 and CDR2: SEHNR and FQNEAQ (reference sequence). The CDR3 is made up of 16 amino acids. Trimming left V 1 base short and J 3 bases short, with 15 bases between.